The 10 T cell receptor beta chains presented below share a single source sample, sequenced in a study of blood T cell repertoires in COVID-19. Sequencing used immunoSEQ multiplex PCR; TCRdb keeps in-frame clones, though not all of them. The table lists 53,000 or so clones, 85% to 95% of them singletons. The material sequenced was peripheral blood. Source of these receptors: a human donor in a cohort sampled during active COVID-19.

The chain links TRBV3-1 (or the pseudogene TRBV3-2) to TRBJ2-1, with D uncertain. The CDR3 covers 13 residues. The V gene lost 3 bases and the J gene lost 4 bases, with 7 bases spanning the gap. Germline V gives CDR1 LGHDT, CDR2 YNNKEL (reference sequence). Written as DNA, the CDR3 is TGTGCCAGCAGCCAGGCTCCATACAATGAGCAGTTCTTC. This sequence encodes CASSQAPYNEQFF.

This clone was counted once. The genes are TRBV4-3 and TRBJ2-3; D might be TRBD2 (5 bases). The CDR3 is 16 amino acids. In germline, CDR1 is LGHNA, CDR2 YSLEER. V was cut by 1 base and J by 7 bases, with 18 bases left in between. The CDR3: CASSQGGLERLNTQYF. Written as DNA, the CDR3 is TGCGCCAGCAGCCAAGGTGGCCTTGAGCGACTAAATACGCAGTATTTT.

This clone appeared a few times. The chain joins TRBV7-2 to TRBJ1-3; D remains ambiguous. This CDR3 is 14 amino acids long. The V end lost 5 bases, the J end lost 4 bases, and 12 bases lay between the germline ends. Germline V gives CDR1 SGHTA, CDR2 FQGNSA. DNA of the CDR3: TGTGCCAGCAGCCGCCAATTGACAGGAAACACCATATATTTT. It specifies CASSRQLTGNTIYF.

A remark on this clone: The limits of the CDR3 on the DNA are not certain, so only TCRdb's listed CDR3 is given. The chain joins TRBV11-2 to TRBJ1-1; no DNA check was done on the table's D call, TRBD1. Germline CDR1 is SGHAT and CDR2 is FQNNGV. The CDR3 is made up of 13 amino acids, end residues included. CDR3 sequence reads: CASSVAQGAGTFF.

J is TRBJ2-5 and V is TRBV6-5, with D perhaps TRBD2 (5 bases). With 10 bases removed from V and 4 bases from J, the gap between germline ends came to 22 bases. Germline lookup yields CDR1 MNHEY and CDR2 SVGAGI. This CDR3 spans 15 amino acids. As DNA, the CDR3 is TGTGCCACCCAAAGGGCGGGTTTAGGCGGAGAGACCCAGTACTTC. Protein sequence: CATQRAGLGGETQYF.

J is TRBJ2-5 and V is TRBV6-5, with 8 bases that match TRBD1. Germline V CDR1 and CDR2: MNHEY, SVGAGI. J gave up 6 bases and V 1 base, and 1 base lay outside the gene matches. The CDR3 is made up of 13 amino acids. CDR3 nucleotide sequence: TGTGCCAGCAGTTACTGGACAGGGAAGACCCAGTACTTC. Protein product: CASSYWTGKTQYF.

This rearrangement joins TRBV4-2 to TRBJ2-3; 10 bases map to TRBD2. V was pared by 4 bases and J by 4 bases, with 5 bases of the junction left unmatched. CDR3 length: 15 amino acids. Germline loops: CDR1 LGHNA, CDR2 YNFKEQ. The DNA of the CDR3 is TGTGCCAGCAGCCGGCTAGCGGGAGTGGCAGATACGCAGTATTTT. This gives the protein CASSRLAGVADTQYF.

The CDR3 is CASSQDAWTGRLNSGNTIYF. CDR3 nucleotide sequence: TGTGCCAGCAGCCAAGATGCCTGGACAGGCAGACTTAACTCTGGAAACACCATATATTTT. This sequence joins TRBV4-2 and TRBJ1-3; 7 nucleotides align to TRBD1. This CDR3 is 20 amino acids long. Germline-derived CDR1 and CDR2 are LGHNA and YNFKEQ. V gave up 0 bases and J gave up 0 bases; unmatched junction bases: 14.

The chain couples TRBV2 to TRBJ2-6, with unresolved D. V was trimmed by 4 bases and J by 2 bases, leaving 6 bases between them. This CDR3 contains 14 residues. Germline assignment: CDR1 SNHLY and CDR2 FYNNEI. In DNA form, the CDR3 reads TGTGCCAGCAGTGGGGCTCCTGGGGCCAACGTCCTGACTTTC. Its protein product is CASSGAPGANVLTF.

CDR3 sequence reads: CATSRDRGGWNEQFF. The CDR3, as DNA: TGTGCCACCAGCAGAGACCGGGGGGGTTGGAATGAGCAGTTCTTC. This rearrangement joins TRBV15 to TRBJ2-1; 8 bases are a match to TRBD2. The CDR3 is made up of 15 amino acids. Germline loops: CDR1 LNHNV, CDR2 YYDKDF (reference sequence). The junction had 5 bases not matched to a gene; V was cut back by 0 bases and J by 7 bases.